Presented here are 19 T cell receptor beta chains from one specimen sequenced in a study of CD8 T cells in Susac syndrome. Reverse transcription of 0.5 to 1 ug RNA used random hexamers. TCRdb called the immunoSEQ multiplex PCR reads again in MiXCR, with one record for every CDR3 protein. The repertoire holds 100,000 to 150,000 distinct CDR3 sequences, with over 85% as singletons. Sequenced material: CD8+ T cells from PBMCs. Receptors were obtained from a human donor with multiple sclerosis.

This clonotype was counted only a few times. This chain uses TRBV4-2 with TRBJ2-3, with 8 bases identical to TRBD2. Unmatched junction bases numbered 8, after V lost 3 bases and J lost 3 bases. The germline CDR1 and CDR2 sequences are LGHNA and YNFKEQ. The CDR3 runs to 16 residues. The CDR3 DNA reads TGTGCCAGCAGCCAGAGTTTGGCGGGAGGAACAGATACGCAGTATTTT. Protein sequence: CASSQSLAGGTDTQYF.

The chain is built from TRBV11-2 and TRBJ2-3, with a weak D call TRBD2 (6 bases). Trimming shortened V by 4 bases and J by 1 base, and 9 bases separated the two germline ends. The germline V gene encodes CDR1 SGHAT and CDR2 FQNNGV. This CDR3 spans 14 amino acids. The CDR3 spells CASSYGTRTDTQYF. Here the CDR3 DNA reads TGTGCCAGCAGCTACGGGACTCGCACAGATACGCAGTATTTT. The full variable domain, with the rest looked up from reference TRBV11-2 and TRBJ2-3, is EAGVAQSPRYKIIEKRQSVAFWCNPISGHATLYWYQQILGQGPKLLIQFQNNGVVDDSQLPKDRFSAERLKGVDSTLKIQPAKLEDSAVYLCASSYGTRTDTQYFGPGTRLTVL.

The CDR3 bases are TGTGCCTGGAGTGGGAGCGGGGGCTGGGGAGAGACCCAGTACTTC. This translates into CAWSGSGGWGETQYF. The V gene is TRBV30, the J gene TRBJ2-5, with 8 bases lining up with TRBD2. Germline assignment: CDR1 GTSNPN and CDR2 SVGIG (reference sequence). Trimming removed 1 base from V and 4 bases from J; junction bases left unmatched: 8. The CDR3 totals 15 residues.

The rearrangement uses TRBV27 and TRBJ2-4; D is unresolved. The CDR3 runs to 14 residues. Germline V gene data show CDR1 as MNHEY and CDR2 as SMNVEV (reference sequence). V was cut by 4 bases and J by 4 bases, with 11 bases left in between. The CDR3 loop is CASSSHQIKNIQYF. CDR3 nucleotide sequence: TGTGCCAGCAGTTCACACCAAATTAAAAACATTCAGTACTTC.

The chain carries TRBV5-8 and TRBJ1-2; TRBD1 matches at 7 bases. Per the germline V gene, CDR1 is SGHTS and CDR2 is YDEGEE. The CDR3 sequence is 13 residues long. V trimming: 5 bases; J trimming: 7 bases; junction bases outside the gene matches: 8. This CDR3 reads CASRIDRDRGYTF. Written as DNA, the CDR3 is TGTGCCAGCAGGATCGACAGGGACCGTGGCTACACCTTC.

The V and J genes are TRBV9 and TRBJ2-1, with a tentative D call TRBD1 (5 bases). The V and J ends lost 10 bases and 5 bases respectively, with 16 bases between them. CDR3 length: 13 residues. Looked up from germline, CDR1 is SGDLS and CDR2 is YYNGEE. The CDR3 DNA is TGTGCCTACAGGTCCGGTTCACACAATGAGCAGTTCTTC. This sequence encodes CAYRSGSHNEQFF.

The gene calls are TRBV7-9 and TRBJ1-5; D is unresolved. Trimming removed 5 bases at V and 5 bases at J, with 10 bases between. From germline, CDR1 is SEHNR and CDR2 FQNEAQ (reference sequence). The CDR3 spans 13 residues. The CDR3 loop reads CASSPGQDQPQHF. The CDR3 DNA reads TGTGCCAGCAGCCCAGGTCAGGATCAGCCCCAGCATTTT. The full variable domain, completed using reference TRBV7-9 and TRBJ1-5, is DTGVSQNPRHKITKRGQNVTFRCDPISEHNRLYWYRQTLGQGPEFLTYFQNEAQLEKSRLLSDRFSAERPKGSFSTLEIQRTEQGDSAMYLCASSPGQDQPQHFGDGTRLSIL.

V is TRBV27 and J is TRBJ1-1; TRBD1 aligns across 7 bases. From germline, CDR1 is MNHEY and CDR2 SMNVEV (reference sequence). The V segment lost 5 bases and the J segment 8 bases; nucleotides outside the gene matches: 8. There are 13 residues in the CDR3. This CDR3 is CASSTNRGWEAFF. DNA for the CDR3: TGTGCCAGCAGTACAAACAGGGGTTGGGAAGCTTTCTTT.

This clonotype turned up a few times. The rearrangement links TRBV14 to TRBJ2-1; D gene uncertain. V was trimmed by 5 bases and J by 0 bases, leaving 14 bases between them. Germline V lookup: CDR1 SGHDN, CDR2 FVKESK. The CDR3 is 16 amino acids. The CDR3 sequence is CASSGWVQSSYNEQFF. CDR3 coding DNA: TGTGCCAGCAGCGGCTGGGTTCAAAGCTCCTACAATGAGCAGTTCTTC.

The V call is TRBV20-1, the J call TRBJ1-6; D unresolved. Trimming cost V 4 bases and J 6 bases, with 10 bases left between them. The CDR3 sequence is 13 residues long. The germline V gene has CDR1 DFQATT and CDR2 SNEGSKA (reference sequence). The CDR3 region has the DNA TGCAGTGCTAAGCAAATGGTTAATTCACCCCTCCACTTT. It is translated as CSAKQMVNSPLHF.

The chain combines TRBV12-3 or TRBV12-4 with TRBJ2-1; the D gene is possibly TRBD2 (6 bases). This CDR3 contains 14 residues. V was pared by 3 bases and J by 8 bases, with 14 bases between. The CDR3 DNA follows: TGTGCCAGCAGTTTTGGGGGGAGGTTCGATGAGCAGTTCTTC. Protein: CASSFGGRFDEQFF.

The chain combines TRBV29-1 with TRBJ2-3, with a possible D match to TRBD2 (6 bases). Germline V gene lookup returns CDR1 SQVTM and CDR2 ANQGSEA. The CDR3 contains 16 residues. The CDR3 reads CGGHSGGTSGTDTQYF. DNA for the CDR3: TGCGGCGGCCACAGTGGGGGGACGTCTGGCACAGATACGCAGTATTTT.

The chain uses TRBV19 and TRBJ2-2; a possible D gene is TRBD1 (5 bases). The V end lost 6 bases, the J end lost 5 bases, and 10 bases lay between the germline ends. Germline values: CDR1 LNHDA, CDR2 SQIVND (reference sequence). There are 13 residues in the CDR3. Written as DNA, the CDR3 is TGTGCCAGTAGGACCAGGGCTACCGGGGAGCTGTTTTTT. This sequence encodes CASRTRATGELFF.

V and J are TRBV5-6 and TRBJ1-2; D is unresolved. With 0 bases removed from V and 3 bases from J, the gap between germline ends came to 15 bases. Germline assignment: CDR1 SGHDT and CDR2 YYEEEE. This CDR3 has 16 amino acids. This CDR3 is CASSLGRPAGYYGYTF. The CDR3 DNA sequence: TGTGCCAGCAGCTTGGGTCGTCCGGCTGGGTACTATGGCTACACCTTC.

The chain recombines TRBV6-2 or TRBV6-3 with TRBJ2-3; D possibly corresponds to TRBD2 (5 bases). Germline V gene sequence: CDR1 MNHEY, CDR2 SVGEGT. There are 14 residues in the CDR3. Trimming took 2 bases from V and 1 from J, leaving 7 bases between them. This CDR3 is CASSYGERTDTQYF. CDR3 coding DNA: TGTGCCAGCAGTTACGGGGAGCGCACAGATACGCAGTATTTT.

The gene calls are TRBV20-1 and TRBJ1-1; the D is unclear. The CDR3 sequence is 12 residues long. Trimming stripped 6 bases from V and 2 bases from J, with 10 bases between. In germline, CDR1 is DFQATT, CDR2 SNEGSKA (reference sequence). The chain's CDR3 is CSARTDNTEAFF. CDR3 sequence (DNA): TGCAGTGCCCGGACCGATAACACTGAAGCTTTCTTT.

The DNA for the CDR3 is TGTGCCAGCAGTTCCGCAGAGGGGGCCTACGAGCAGTACTTC. This sequence encodes CASSSAEGAYEQYF. J is TRBJ2-7 and V is TRBV6-5, with D possibly matching TRBD1 (6 bases). The CDR3 is 14 residues long. Germline CDR1 is MNHEY and CDR2 is SVGAGI. V was shortened by 4 bases and J by 2 bases, with 12 bases between the two germline ends.

V gene TRBV9 combines with J gene TRBJ2-3; TRBD2 matches at 8 bases. Germline V gene sequence: CDR1 SGDLS, CDR2 YYNGEE. Trimming cost V 0 bases and J 6 bases; bases outside gene matches: 9. This CDR3 contains 16 residues. CDR3 nucleotides: TGTGCCAGCAGCGTAGGTAACGGGGGGGCCGGGGATACGCAGTATTTT. Protein product: CASSVGNGGAGDTQYF.

V gene TRBV14 combines with J gene TRBJ2-3; 8 positions match TRBD2. V lost 2 bases and J lost 5; bases outside the gene matches: 6. This CDR3 has 15 amino acids. Germline CDR1 reads SGHDN; CDR2 reads FVKESK. Written as DNA, the CDR3 is TGTGCCAGCAGCCAAACTAGCGGAGCCCTAGATACGCAGTATTTT. It yields the protein CASSQTSGALDTQYF.